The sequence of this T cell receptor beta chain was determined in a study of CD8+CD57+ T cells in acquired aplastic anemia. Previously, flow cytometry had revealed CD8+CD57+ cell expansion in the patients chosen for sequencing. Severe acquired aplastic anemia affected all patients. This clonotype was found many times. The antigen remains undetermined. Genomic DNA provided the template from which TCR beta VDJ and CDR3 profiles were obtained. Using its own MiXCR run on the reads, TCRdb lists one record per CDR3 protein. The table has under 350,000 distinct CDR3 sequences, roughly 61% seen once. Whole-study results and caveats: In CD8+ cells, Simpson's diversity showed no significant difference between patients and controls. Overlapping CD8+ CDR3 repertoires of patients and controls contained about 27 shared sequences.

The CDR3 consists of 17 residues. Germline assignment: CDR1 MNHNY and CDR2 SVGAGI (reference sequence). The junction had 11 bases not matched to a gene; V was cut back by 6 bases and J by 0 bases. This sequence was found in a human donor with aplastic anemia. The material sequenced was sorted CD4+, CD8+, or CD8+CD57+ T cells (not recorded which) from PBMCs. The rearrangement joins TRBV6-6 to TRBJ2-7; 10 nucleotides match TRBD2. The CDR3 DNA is TGTGCCAGCAGCCTCCTAGCGGGAGAGGTTTACTCCTACGAGCAGTACTTC. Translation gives CASSLLAGEVYSYEQYF.